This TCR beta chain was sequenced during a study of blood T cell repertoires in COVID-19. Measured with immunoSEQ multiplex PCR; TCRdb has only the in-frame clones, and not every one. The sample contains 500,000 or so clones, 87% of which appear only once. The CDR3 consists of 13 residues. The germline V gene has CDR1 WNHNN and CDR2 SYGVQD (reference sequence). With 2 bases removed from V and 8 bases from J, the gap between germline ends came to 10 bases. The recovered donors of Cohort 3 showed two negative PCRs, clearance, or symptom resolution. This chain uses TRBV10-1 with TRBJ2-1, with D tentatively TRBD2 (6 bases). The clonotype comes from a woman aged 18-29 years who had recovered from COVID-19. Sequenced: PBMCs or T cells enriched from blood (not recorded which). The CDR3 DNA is TGCGCCAGCAGTGAGGGTGGAGGGGATGAGCAGTTCTTC. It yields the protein CASSEGGGDEQFF.